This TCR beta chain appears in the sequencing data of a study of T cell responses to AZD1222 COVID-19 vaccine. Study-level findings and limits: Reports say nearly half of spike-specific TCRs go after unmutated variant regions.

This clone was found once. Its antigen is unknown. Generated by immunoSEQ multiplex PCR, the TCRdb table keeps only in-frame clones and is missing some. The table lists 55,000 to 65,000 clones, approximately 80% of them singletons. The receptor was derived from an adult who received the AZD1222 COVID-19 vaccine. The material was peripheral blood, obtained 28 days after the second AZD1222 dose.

CDR3 loop: CASSVSGKGGELFF. The CDR3 nucleotides are TGTGCCAGCAGCGTTAGCGGGAAGGGCGGGGAGCTGTTTTTT. The chain carries TRBV9 and TRBJ2-2; 8 bases line up with TRBD2. This CDR3 region has 14 residues. Germline V gene lookup returns CDR1 SGDLS and CDR2 YYNGEE. V shed 2 bases, J shed 7 bases, and the junction held 4 bases outside the gene matches.